The rows below give T cell receptor beta chains drawn from one sample of a study of technical replicates of blood from several donors. Assay used: immunoSEQ multiplex PCR; TCRdb lists only in-frame clones, some missing. This sample has more than 70,000 clones; 93% occur once, and the top ten carry 0.24%. Sequenced material: T cells isolated from PBMCs. The source is a human donor in good health. The CDR3 runs from the conserved cysteine through the conserved F or W. The D gene is left open where the match is weak. A clone size is listed for some rows: how often the clone was seen (once, few, many), or a class if it is expanded.

>-|TRBV5-1|17|TRBJ2-2|-
TGCGCCAGCAGCTTGGTTTTGCGACTTCTTGACACCGGGGAGCTGTTTTTT
CASSLVLRLLDTGELFF
>-|TRBV7-9|13|TRBJ2-1|-
TGTGCCAGCAGCTTGACAGGAGTCAATGAGCAGTTCTTC
CASSLTGVNEQFF
>TRBD2|TRBV28|15|TRBJ2-7|-
TGTGCCAGCAGTCACGTAGCGGGAGGTAGGAACGAGCAGTACTTC
CASSHVAGGRNEQYF
>-|TRBV6-4|16|TRBJ2-1|few
TGTGCCAGCAGTCCTTTAGCGGCTAGCTCCTACAATGAGCAGTTCTTC
CASSPLAASSYNEQFF
>-|TRBV19|13|TRBJ2-5|-
TGTGCCAGTAGTGAGCGCGGGCAAGAGACCCAGTACTTC
CASSERGQETQYF
>-|TRBV29-1|11|TRBJ1-2|-
TGCAGCGTTGAAGAGGAGAGGGGCTACACCTTC
CSVEEERGYTF
>-|TRBV15|15|TRBJ2-5|once
TGTGCCACCAGCAGAGATCTAGTTGAAAGACGGACCCAGTACTTC
CATSRDLVERRTQYF
>TRBD1|TRBV30|15|TRBJ1-2|-
TGTGCCTGGAGTGGAAACAGGGGAACCAACTATGGCTACACCTTC
CAWSGNRGTNYGYTF
>-|TRBV5-4|18|TRBJ1-1|-
TGTGCCAGCAGCTTACAACTAGGTCAGTTTGATAGCGCTCCTGAAGCTTTCTTT
CASSLQLGQFDSAPEAFF
>-|TRBV28|14|TRBJ1-2|-
TGTGCCAGCAGCGGCTGGGAGACTAACTATGGCTACACCTTC
CASSGWETNYGYTF
>TRBD1|TRBV6-4|16|TRBJ2-1|-
TGTGCCAGCAGTGACTCTGGGACAGGGGACTACAATGAGCAGTTCTTC
CASSDSGTGDYNEQFF
>TRBD2|TRBV19|15|TRBJ2-5|-
TGTGCCAGTAGTATTTGGGGACTAAGAAAAGAGACCCAGTACTTC
CASSIWGLRKETQYF
>-|TRBV30|13|TRBJ2-1|once
TGTGCCTGGAGTGTACCCGGGTACAATGAGCAGTTCTTC
CAWSVPGYNEQFF
>TRBD1|TRBV6-1|15|TRBJ1-2|-
TGTGCCAGCAGTGGCTGGGACAGGGCGAATCGGGGCTACACCTTC
CASSGWDRANRGYTF
>TRBD2|TRBV29-1|13|TRBJ2-7|-
TGCAGCGTTATTCCTGGGGGGGGCTACGAGCAGTACTTC
CSVIPGGGYEQYF
>-|TRBV28|13|TRBJ2-1|-
TGTGCCAGCAGTTTAATCGGGTTCGGTGAGCAGTTCTTC
CASSLIGFGEQFF
>-|TRBV6-1|15|TRBJ2-5|-
TGTGCCAGCAGTGTGGGGAAAGCGGGTAGGGAGACCCAGTACTTC
CASSVGKAGRETQYF
>-|TRBV27|13|TRBJ1-2|once
TGTGCCAGCAGTTTAGCGGCTAACTATGGCTACACCTTC
CASSLAANYGYTF
>TRBD1|TRBV2|14|TRBJ1-2|-
TGTGCCAGCAGCGAAACAGGGGTGGAGAATGGCTACACCTTC
CASSETGVENGYTF
>-|TRBV4-1|18|TRBJ2-3|-
TGCGCCAGCAGCCAAGTCGAACAGGTACTAAAGATCACAGATACGCAGTATTTT
CASSQVEQVLKITDTQYF
>-|TRBV28|13|TRBJ2-7|-
TGTGCCAGCAGTTTAACGACAAACTACGAGCAGTACTTC
CASSLTTNYEQYF
>-|TRBV13|14|TRBJ2-7|-
TGTGCCAGCAGCTTCAGGGGGGTTTCCTACGAGCAGTACTTC
CASSFRGVSYEQYF
>TRBD2|TRBV13|17|TRBJ2-3|-
TGTGCCAGCAGCTTAGGCGCACTAGCGGGAGCGGCAGATACGCAGTATTTT
CASSLGALAGAADTQYF
>-|TRBV10-3|17|TRBJ1-3|-
TGTGCCATCAGTGAATACGCCGGGATTCTCTCTGGAAACACCATATATTTT
CAISEYAGILSGNTIYF
>TRBD1|TRBV18|16|TRBJ1-4|-
TGTGCCAGCTCACCGCTCACAGGGGGCGCTCGGGAAAAACTGTTTTTT
CASSPLTGGAREKLFF
>-|TRBV5-4|15|TRBJ2-7|once
TGTGCCAGCAGCGTAACAGGAGTGGGTTTGTACGAGCAGTACTTC
CASSVTGVGLYEQYF
>TRBD1|TRBV5-1|18|TRBJ2-5|-
TGCGCCAGCAGCTCTGGGACAGGGGGCTTAGACGCTCGAGAGACCCAGTACTTC
CASSSGTGGLDARETQYF
>TRBD1|TRBV29-1|11|TRBJ1-2|-
TGCAGCGCCCAGACAGGGCGAGGCTACACCTTC
CSAQTGRGYTF
>-|TRBV5-1|15|TRBJ2-1|-
TGCGCCAGCAGCGACGCCCCGGGATCCATCAATGAGCAGTTCTTC
CASSDAPGSINEQFF
>-|TRBV7-9|14|TRBJ1-2|-
TGTGCCAGCAGCTTAGCGACAGACCGGGGGGTCCACACCTTC
CASSLATDRGVHTF
>-|TRBV19|15|TRBJ1-3|-
TGTGCCAGTAGTATTTCGGCGGGGTTCGGAAACACCATATATTTT
CASSISAGFGNTIYF
>-|TRBV4-1|17|TRBJ2-3|-
TGCGCCAGCAGCCAAGTCGCACTAGGGATCAGCACAGATACGCAGTATTTT
CASSQVALGISTDTQYF
>-|TRBV5-4|14|TRBJ2-7|once
TGTGCCAGCAGTCCGGGTCCTCCACCCTACGAGCAGTACTTC
CASSPGPPPYEQYF
>-|TRBV27|13|TRBJ1-5|-
TGTGCCAGCAGTTCAGGCCATTTGGCAGCCCAGCATTTT
CASSSGHLAAQHF
>TRBD1|TRBV7-8|14|TRBJ1-1|-
TGTGCCAGCAGCTTAAACAGGGGAAACACTGAAGCTTTCTTT
CASSLNRGNTEAFF
>-|TRBV7-2|12|TRBJ2-7|-
TGTGCCAGCAGCAATAACTACTACGAGCAGTACTTC
CASSNNYYEQYF
>TRBD1|TRBV7-2|16|TRBJ2-1|-
TGTGCCAGCAGCTCCCGCCGCGGACAGGGGGTCTATGAGCAGTTCTTC
CASSSRRGQGVYEQFF